The 32 T cell receptor beta chains in this list originate from one sample, sequenced in a study of molecular identifiers for immune sequencing clone quantification. From the PCR reads, TCRdb called clonotypes with MiXCR, one entry per CDR3 protein. This sample has over 65,000 distinct CDR3 sequences, with 20% to 30% found just once. The sequencing input was naive CD8+ T cells from blood, with Jurkat cell RNA spiked in. Regarding subset: FACS-sorted CD8+CD4-CCR7+CD45RA+ naive T cells. The receptors shown here come from a human donor in good health. Some libraries in this study had Jurkat cell RNA spiked in.

For this clonotype: The conserved closing phenylalanine or tryptophan is absent in this CDR3, likely reflecting a read error. This chain uses TRBV7-9 with TRBJ2-1; 12 bases are shared with TRBD2. The length of the CDR3 is 12 residues. Germline V CDR1 and CDR2: SEHNR, FQNEAQ (reference sequence). V was pared by 6 bases and J by 9 bases, with 0 bases of the junction left unmatched. The CDR3 loop reads CASRGLAGEQFL. The DNA for the CDR3 is TGTGCCAGCAGGGGACTAGCGGGTGAGCAGTTCCTC.

On this clonotype: This may be a read error: a much more frequent sequence differs by one nucleotide. This chain uses TRBV7-2 with TRBJ1-5; no clear D gene. There are 15 residues in the CDR3. The germline gives CDR1 SGHTA, CDR2 FQGNSA. V lost 2 bases, J lost 4 bases, and 12 bases lay in between. The CDR3 nucleotides read TGTGCCAGCAGCTTATGGTCCAGCTTAAATCAGCCCCAGCATTTT. Protein sequence: CASSLWSSLNQPQHF.

The chain joins TRBV7-9 to TRBJ2-3, with TRBD2 matching 7 bases. The V gene's germline CDR1 is SEHNR and CDR2 FQNEAQ (reference sequence). V lost 5 bases to trimming and J lost 2 bases; unmatched junction nucleotides: 10. The CDR3 totals 16 residues. For the CDR3, the DNA is TGTGCCAGCAGCCTAACCGGGACTAATGACACAGATACGCAGTATTTT. Amino acid sequence: CASSLTGTNDTDTQYF. Complete variable domain (other parts from reference TRBV7-9 and TRBJ2-3): DTGVSQNPRHKITKRGQNVTFRCDPISEHNRLYWYRQTLGQGPEFLTYFQNEAQLEKSRLLSDRFSAERPKGSFSTLEIQRTEQGDSAMYLCASSLTGTNDTDTQYFGPGTRLTVL.

As to this clonotype: A read error is possible here, since a much larger clone lies one base away. V gene TRBV7-2 combines with J gene TRBJ1-1; a possible D gene is TRBD1 (5 bases). This CDR3 comprises 14 residues. Germline CDR1 SGHTA, CDR2 FQGNSA. The CDR3 sequence: CAGSLAIQGTEAFF. In DNA form, the CDR3 reads TGTGCCGGCAGCTTAGCCATCCAGGGTACTGAAGCTTTCTTT.

In this sample, this clonotype turned up many times. V gene TRBV13 combines with J gene TRBJ2-5; 7 bases are shared with TRBD1. With V trimmed by 4 bases and J by 8 bases, 10 bases remained unmatched. This CDR3 region has 14 residues. Germline loops: CDR1 PRHDT, CDR2 FYEKMQ (reference sequence). The CDR3 loop reads CASSSRTGQDTQYF. The CDR3 DNA follows: TGTGCCAGCAGCTCACGGACAGGTCAGGATACCCAGTACTTC. Based on the CDR3 plus reference TRBV13 and TRBJ2-5, the full variable domain is AAGVIQSPRHLIKEKRETATLKCYPIPRHDTVYWYQQGPGQDPQFLISFYEKMQSDKGSIPDRFSAQQFSDYHSELNMSSLELGDSALYFCASSSRTGQDTQYFGPGTRLLVL.

This clonotype was detected ten times or more. The chain joins TRBV7-8 to TRBJ2-5; 7 nucleotides align to TRBD2. This CDR3 spans 15 amino acids. CDR1 SGHVS and CDR2 FQNEAQ come from the germline V gene. J lost 4 bases, V lost 5 bases, and 10 bases had no gene match. The CDR3 DNA reads as TGTGCCAGCAGCCCCCCGGGACTACATCGAGAGACCCAGTACTTC. This translates into CASSPPGLHRETQYF.

On this clonotype: A clone one base away is much larger, so this may be a read error. The CDR3 sequence is CASCPFASGAYRSTDTQYF. In DNA, the CDR3 is TGTGCCAGCTGCCCGTTCGCTAGCGGGGCCTACCGTAGCACAGATACGCAGTATTTT. V and J are TRBV7-9 and TRBJ2-3, with 9 bases identical to TRBD2. This CDR3 is 19 amino acids long. V shed 8 bases and J 0 bases; nucleotides not matched to a gene: 18. CDR1 is SEHNR and CDR2 is FQNEAQ in the germline V gene (reference sequence).

The sample holds one count of this clonotype. V gene TRBV6-1 combines with J gene TRBJ2-5; D may be TRBD1 or TRBD2 (5 bases each). Trimming removed 7 bases at V and 0 bases at J, with 15 bases between. There are 15 residues in the CDR3. Germline lookup yields CDR1 MNHNS and CDR2 SASEGT. CDR3 nucleotides: TGTGCCAGCATGGGAGCTGGGGGATACCAAGAGACCCAGTACTTC. Translating gives CASMGAGGYQETQYF.

This clonotype was counted ten times or more. The V gene is TRBV14, the J gene TRBJ1-3; maybe TRBD1 (6 bases). The germline CDR1 and CDR2 sequences are SGHDN and FVKESK. Trimming pared 4 bases from V and 0 bases from J, leaving 10 bases between. The CDR3 is made up of 15 amino acids. The CDR3, as DNA: TGTGCCAGCAGCCCTCCCAGGGGCTCTGGAAACACCATATATTTT. Amino acid sequence: CASSPPRGSGNTIYF.

This clonotype has a count of ten or more. The gene calls are TRBV27 and TRBJ2-7, with a weak D call TRBD2 (5 bases). V was cut by 6 bases and J by 2 bases, with 11 bases left in between. This CDR3 region has 13 residues. Germline assignment: CDR1 MNHEY and CDR2 SMNVEV (reference sequence). CDR3 coding DNA: TGTGCCAGCAGCCCGACGGGGACCTACGAGCAGTACTTC. It translates to CASSPTGTYEQYF.

This clonotype came up many times. This sequence joins TRBV27 and TRBJ2-3; D is perhaps TRBD1 (5 bases). CDR3 length equals 13 residues. Germline V gives CDR1 MNHEY, CDR2 SMNVEV (reference sequence). Trimming removed 6 bases from V and 4 bases from J, with 11 bases in between. CDR3 coding DNA: TGTGCCAGCAGAGATAGGGGATCAGATACGCAGTATTTT. Translating it yields CASRDRGSDTQYF.

This clonotype has at least ten counts. DNA of the CDR3: TGTGCCAGCACCAACCCCGGGAGTAAAGAGACCCAGTACTTC. Translating gives CASTNPGSKETQYF. The genes are TRBV25-1 and TRBJ2-5; weak D call: TRBD2 (6 bases). CDR1 MGHDK and CDR2 SYGVNS come from the germline V gene. This CDR3 spans 14 amino acids. V dropped 7 bases and J dropped 3 bases, with 15 bases sitting between them.

This clonotype was picked up a small number of times. A read error may produce the germline difference seen at one junction end. This chain connects TRBV11-2 to TRBJ1-1; possibly TRBD1 for D (6 bases). Germline V gene data show CDR1 as SGHAT and CDR2 as FQNNGV. This CDR3 spans 18 amino acids. This CDR3 reads CASSLGWGGASSNAEAFF. The CDR3 DNA reads as TGTGCCAGCAGCTTAGGTTGGGGGGGCGCGTCCTCGAACGCTGAAGCTTTCTTT.

This chain joins TRBV27 and TRBJ2-7; D is uncertain. Germline CDR1 and CDR2: MNHEY and SMNVEV (reference sequence). CDR3 length: 12 residues. With 5 bases removed from V and 6 bases from J, the gap between germline ends came to 11 bases. This CDR3 is CASSRDYLEQYF. The DNA of the CDR3 is TGTGCCAGCAGTCGCGATTACCTCGAGCAGTACTTC.

DNA of the CDR3: TGTGCCAGCAGCCCACCGGCGGTACTTGAATTGGCGGGCTCACCCCTCCACTTT. Translating it yields CASSPPAVLELAGSPLHF. The rearrangement uses TRBV7-9 and TRBJ1-6; D is unclear. The V gene's germline CDR1 is SEHNR and CDR2 FQNEAQ (reference sequence). This CDR3 has 18 amino acids. V was trimmed by 5 bases and J by 10 bases, leaving 27 bases between them.

With regard to this clonotype: A read error is possible here, since a much larger clone lies one base away. V gene TRBV20-1 combines with J gene TRBJ2-2; no firm D call. The length of the CDR3 is 14 residues. Germline assignment: CDR1 DFQATT and CDR2 SNEGSKA (reference sequence). V gave up 4 bases and J gave up 0 bases, with 9 bases separating them. CDR3: CSAKDSSNTGELFF. The CDR3 coding sequence is TGCAGTGCTAAAGATTCGTCGAACACCGGGGAGCTGTTTTTT.

The table lists this clonotype with a count of one. This may be a read error: a much more frequent sequence differs by one nucleotide. The chain links TRBV27 to TRBJ2-3; D uncertain. CDR1 and CDR2 from the germline V gene are MNHEY and SMNVEV (reference sequence). V was pared by 8 bases and J by 2 bases, with 14 bases between. This CDR3 comprises 14 residues. CDR3 protein: CASGPQSHTDTQYF. CDR3 DNA: TGTGCCAGCGGCCCTCAGAGTCACACAGATACGCAGTATTTT.

This clonotype occurred a few times. This chain links TRBV27 with TRBJ2-7; D ambiguous. The germline CDR1 and CDR2 sequences are MNHEY and SMNVEV (reference sequence). Between the trimmed V and J ends, which lost 5 bases and 0 bases, there was a span of 8 bases. The CDR3 is 13 amino acids. This CDR3 is CASSAQVSYEQYF. CDR3 coding DNA: TGTGCCAGCAGTGCCCAGGTCTCCTACGAGCAGTACTTC.

This clonotype was counted at least ten times. The rearrangement links TRBV19 to TRBJ2-7, with 7 bases identical to TRBD1. This CDR3 spans 14 amino acids. CDR1 and CDR2 (germline): LNHDA, SQIVND (reference sequence). Trimming cost V 4 bases and J 1 base; bases outside gene matches: 4. CDR3 region: CASSTGTASYEQYF. The DNA of the CDR3 is TGTGCCAGTAGTACCGGGACAGCTTCCTACGAGCAGTACTTC.

This clonotype has at least ten counts. The chain uses TRBV6-5 and TRBJ2-3; 7 nucleotides align to TRBD1. The J segment lost 4 bases and the V segment lost 5 bases, leaving 6 bases of the junction unmatched. CDR3 length: 14 residues. Germline V lookup: CDR1 MNHEY, CDR2 SVGAGI. The CDR3 DNA is TGTGCCAGCAGTCCGGGACAGAACTCAGATACGCAGTATTTT. Encoded protein: CASSPGQNSDTQYF.

A note on this clonotype: This may come from a read error, since a much larger clone is one base off. The CDR3 DNA reads TGTGCCAGCAGCTTTGGGACCGGGGAGCTGCTTTTT. Amino acid sequence: CASSFGTGELLF. The J gene is TRBJ2-2, the V gene TRBV13; possibly TRBD1 or TRBD2 for D (5 bases each). Per germline, CDR1 PRHDT and CDR2 FYEKMQ (reference sequence). The CDR3 totals 12 residues.

The genes are TRBV4-3 and TRBJ2-2; no reliable D call. The CDR3 contains 17 residues. The germline V gene has CDR1 LGHNA and CDR2 YSLEER. Trimming removed 0 bases from V and 3 bases from J, with 14 bases in between. Here the CDR3 DNA reads TGCGCCAGCAGCCAAGATATTTCGACTTTCTACACCGGGGAGCTGTTTTTT. Protein sequence: CASSQDISTFYTGELFF.

This clonotype was picked up many times. V and J are TRBV15 and TRBJ1-5; D not certain. The CDR3 has 14 amino acids. The V gene's germline CDR1 is LNHNV and CDR2 YYDKDF (reference sequence). Trimming took off 0 bases at V and 6 bases at J, with 9 bases between the two ends. The CDR3 region is CATSRDRGPQPQHF. CDR3 nucleotide sequence: TGTGCCACCAGCAGAGATCGTGGGCCTCAGCCCCAGCATTTT.

For this clonotype: Since a much larger clone is just one base distant, this may be a read error. The chain carries TRBV28 and TRBJ2-2, with D perhaps matching TRBD2 (5 bases). CDR3 length: 14 residues. From germline, CDR1 is MDHEN and CDR2 SYDVKM. The V end was cut by 9 bases, the J end by 8 bases, with 19 bases between. As DNA, the CDR3 is TGTGCCAGGAGTGGGAGCTTGTCATCTGGGGAGCTGTTTTTT. Protein sequence: CARSGSLSSGELFF.

Details on this clonotype: Just one base apart from a much larger clone, this may be a read error. The gene calls are TRBV30 and TRBJ2-1; TRBD2 might be the D (6 bases). Trimming removed 5 bases from V and 4 bases from J, with 12 bases in between. Germline-derived CDR1 and CDR2 are GTSNPN and SVGIG (reference sequence). CDR3 size: 13 residues. In DNA, the CDR3 is TGTGCCTGGCCCTGGGGGAGGTACAATGAGCAGTTCTTC. Protein sequence: CAWPWGRYNEQFF.

This clonotype was counted at least ten times. The chain joins TRBV5-8 to TRBJ2-2; weak D call: TRBD1 (6 bases). The germline CDR1 and CDR2 sequences are SGHTS and YDEGEE. Trimming pared 2 bases from V and 6 bases from J, leaving 8 bases between. The CDR3 is 13 residues long. The CDR3 nucleotides read TGTGCCAGCAGCTTTTCAGGGGCCGGGGAGCTGTTTTTT. Its protein is CASSFSGAGELFF.

The chain couples TRBV20-1 to TRBJ2-3; D might be TRBD2 (6 bases). CDR1 and CDR2 (germline): DFQATT, SNEGSKA (reference sequence). This CDR3 has 16 residues. With 3 bases removed from V and 1 base from J, the gap between germline ends came to 17 bases. The CDR3 loop is CSASGRGSGGTDTQYF. The DNA of the CDR3 is TGCAGTGCTAGTGGGCGGGGTAGCGGCGGCACAGATACGCAGTATTTT.

This clonotype was picked up a small number of times. The chain links TRBV6-5 to TRBJ2-1; a possible D gene is TRBD1 (5 bases). Trimming left V 2 bases short and J 6 bases short, with 11 bases between. CDR1 and CDR2 (germline): MNHEY, SVGAGI. The CDR3 spans 14 residues. The CDR3 protein is CASSYIGVRNEQFF. In DNA form, the CDR3 reads TGTGCCAGCAGTTACATAGGGGTGCGCAATGAGCAGTTCTTC.

The sample holds many counts of this clonotype. The DNA of the CDR3 is TGTGCCAGCACCGAAGCGGGACTAGTATACAATGAGCAGTTCTTC. Amino acid sequence: CASTEAGLVYNEQFF. The chain is built from TRBV5-6 and TRBJ2-1, with TRBD2 matching over 8 bases. The CDR3 is made up of 15 amino acids. V lost 6 bases and J lost 4; bases outside the gene matches: 9. CDR1 and CDR2 from the germline V gene are SGHDT and YYEEEE.

This chain links TRBV27 with TRBJ2-3; 8 bases agree with TRBD2. Germline V gene sequence: CDR1 MNHEY, CDR2 SMNVEV (reference sequence). The CDR3 runs 15 residues. Unmatched junction bases numbered 9, after V lost 3 bases and J lost 7 bases. Here the CDR3 reads CASSFIAGYTNTQYF. CDR3 in DNA: TGTGCCAGCAGTTTTATAGCGGGATATACAAATACGCAGTATTTT.

This rearrangement joins TRBV10-2 to TRBJ2-3, with 9 bases that match TRBD2. V lost 6 bases to trimming and J lost 3 bases; unmatched junction nucleotides: 22. CDR3 length: 20 amino acids. Germline assignment: CDR1 WSHSY and CDR2 SAAADI. The CDR3 DNA sequence: TGCGCCAGCAGCAGCCGGGGGGCTTGCGGGGGGGCCGTCAGGACAGATACGCAGTATTTT. Residues: CASSSRGACGGAVRTDTQYF.

This clonotype was counted ten times or more. This chain uses TRBV20-1 with TRBJ2-3; TRBD2 matches 9 bases. The CDR3 is 15 amino acids. The junction had 4 bases not matched to a gene; V was cut back by 0 bases and J by 3 bases. CDR1 and CDR2 from the germline V gene are DFQATT and SNEGSKA (reference sequence). In DNA form, the CDR3 reads TGCAGTGCTAGAGATCAGACTAGCGGAACAGATACGCAGTATTTT. This encodes CSARDQTSGTDTQYF.